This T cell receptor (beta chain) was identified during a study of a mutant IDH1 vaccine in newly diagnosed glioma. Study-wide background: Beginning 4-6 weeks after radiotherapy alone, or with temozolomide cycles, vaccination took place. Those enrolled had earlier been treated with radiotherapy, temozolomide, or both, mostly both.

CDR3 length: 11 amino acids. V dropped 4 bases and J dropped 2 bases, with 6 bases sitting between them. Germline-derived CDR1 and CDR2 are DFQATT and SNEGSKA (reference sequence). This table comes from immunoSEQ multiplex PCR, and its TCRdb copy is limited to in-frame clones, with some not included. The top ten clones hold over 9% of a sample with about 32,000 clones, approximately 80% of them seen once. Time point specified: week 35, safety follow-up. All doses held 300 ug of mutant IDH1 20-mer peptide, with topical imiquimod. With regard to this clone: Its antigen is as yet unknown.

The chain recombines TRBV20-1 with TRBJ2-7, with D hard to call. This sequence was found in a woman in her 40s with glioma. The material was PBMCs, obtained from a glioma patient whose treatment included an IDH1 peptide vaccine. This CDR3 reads CSATPAYEQYF. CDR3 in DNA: TGCAGTGCTACCCCCGCCTACGAGCAGTACTTC.